The clone carrying this T cell receptor (beta chain) has only a few counts. This sample was included in a study of technical replicates of blood from a few donors. TCRdb keeps only in-frame clones here, not all; method: immunoSEQ multiplex PCR. The table shows roughly 62,000 clones, with about 95% occurring only once. The source material was PBMCs. This receptor was obtained from a human donor in good health. Some clones in this sample may be carry-over from other donors' samples.

In DNA, the CDR3 is TGTGCCAGTTCGGACGGACAGTGGAATGAAAAACTGTTTTTT. Its protein is CASSDGQWNEKLFF. This chain connects TRBV6-5 to TRBJ1-4; D is possibly TRBD1 (6 bases). The CDR3 totals 14 residues. Germline values: CDR1 MNHEY, CDR2 SVGAGI. Trimming took off 9 bases at V and 5 bases at J, with 16 bases between the two ends.